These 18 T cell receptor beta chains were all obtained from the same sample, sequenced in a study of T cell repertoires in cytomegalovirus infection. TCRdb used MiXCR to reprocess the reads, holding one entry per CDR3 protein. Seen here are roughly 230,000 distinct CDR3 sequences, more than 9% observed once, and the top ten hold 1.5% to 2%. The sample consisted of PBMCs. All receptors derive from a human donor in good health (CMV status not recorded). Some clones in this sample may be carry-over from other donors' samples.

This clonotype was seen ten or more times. The CDR3: CASSLVRPGSWETQYF. CDR3 sequence (DNA): TGTGCCAGCAGCTTAGTGCGTCCAGGTTCTTGGGAGACCCAGTACTTC. The J gene is TRBJ2-5, the V gene TRBV7-2; D gene ambiguous. The V end lost 1 base, the J end lost 5 bases, and 17 bases lay between the germline ends. The CDR3 is made up of 16 amino acids. Germline assignment: CDR1 SGHTA and CDR2 FQGNSA. Full variable domain (missing parts from reference TRBV7-2 and TRBJ2-5): GAGVSQSPSNKVTEKGKDVELRCDPISGHTALYWYRQSLGQGLEFLIYFQGNSAPDKSGLPSDRFSAERTGGSVSTLTIQRTQQEDSAVYLCASSLVRPGSWETQYFGPGTRLLVL.

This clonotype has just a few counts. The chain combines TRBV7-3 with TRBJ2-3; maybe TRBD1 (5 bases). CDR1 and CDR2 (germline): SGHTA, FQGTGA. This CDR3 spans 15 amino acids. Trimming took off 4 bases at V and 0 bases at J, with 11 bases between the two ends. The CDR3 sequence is CASSSDDSSTDTQYF. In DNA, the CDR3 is TGTGCCAGCAGCTCCGACGACAGTAGCACAGATACGCAGTATTTT. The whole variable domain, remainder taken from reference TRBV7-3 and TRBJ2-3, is GAGVSQTPSNKVTEKGKYVELRCDPISGHTALYWYRQSLGQGPEFLIYFQGTGAADDSGLPNDRFFAVRPEGSVSTLKIQRTERGDSAVYLCASSSDDSSTDTQYFGPGTRLTVL.

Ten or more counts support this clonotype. The CDR3 is CASNDRDHGYTF. DNA of the CDR3: TGTGCCAGCAATGACAGGGACCATGGCTACACCTTC. The J gene is TRBJ1-2, the V gene TRBV12-3 or TRBV12-4, with 7 bases identical to TRBD1. V was clipped by 7 bases and J by 6 bases; unmatched bases: 5. This CDR3 has 12 amino acids.

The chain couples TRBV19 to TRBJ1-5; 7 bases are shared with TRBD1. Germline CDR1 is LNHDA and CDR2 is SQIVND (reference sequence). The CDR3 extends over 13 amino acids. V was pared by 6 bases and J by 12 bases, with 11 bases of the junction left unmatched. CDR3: CASRRQGDQNQHF. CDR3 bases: TGTGCCAGTAGAAGACAGGGTGATCAGAACCAGCATTTT.

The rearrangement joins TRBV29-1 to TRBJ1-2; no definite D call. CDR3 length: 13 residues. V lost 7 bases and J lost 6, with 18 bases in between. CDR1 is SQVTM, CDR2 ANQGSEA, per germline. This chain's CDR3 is CSAAPSGLDGYTF. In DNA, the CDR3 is TGCAGCGCAGCCCCTTCTGGGCTCGATGGCTACACCTTC.

For the CDR3, the DNA is TGCAGCGAGAAGGGGAGCAGTAGCACAGATACGCAGTATTTT. Amino acid sequence: CSEKGSSSTDTQYF. The V gene is TRBV29-1, the J gene TRBJ2-3, with D possibly called TRBD1 or TRBD2 (5 bases each). The CDR3 is made up of 14 amino acids. The V end was cut by 7 bases, the J end by 0 bases, with 14 bases between. Germline CDR1 and CDR2: SQVTM and ANQGSEA.

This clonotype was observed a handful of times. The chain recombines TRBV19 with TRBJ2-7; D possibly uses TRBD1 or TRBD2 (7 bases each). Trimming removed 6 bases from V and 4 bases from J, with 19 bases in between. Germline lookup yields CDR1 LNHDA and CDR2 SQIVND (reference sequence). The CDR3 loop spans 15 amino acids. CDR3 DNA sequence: TGTGCCAGTAGCTTCAAAGCGGGACAGACTTACGAGCAGTACTTC. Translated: CASSFKAGQTYEQYF.

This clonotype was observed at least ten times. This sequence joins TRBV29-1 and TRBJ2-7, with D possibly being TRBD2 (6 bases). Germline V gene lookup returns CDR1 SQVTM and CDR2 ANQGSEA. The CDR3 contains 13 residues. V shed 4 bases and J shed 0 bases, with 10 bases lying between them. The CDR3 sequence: CSVAGVPSYEQYF. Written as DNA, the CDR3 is TGCAGCGTTGCGGGAGTGCCCTCCTACGAGCAGTACTTC.

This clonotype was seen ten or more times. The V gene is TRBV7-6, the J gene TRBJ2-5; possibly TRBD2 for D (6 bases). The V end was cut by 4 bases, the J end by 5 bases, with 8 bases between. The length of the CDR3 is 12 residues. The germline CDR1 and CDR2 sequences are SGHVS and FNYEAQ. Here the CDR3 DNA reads TGTGCCAGCAGCTGGGCGGGGGAGACCCAGTACTTC. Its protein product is CASSWAGETQYF. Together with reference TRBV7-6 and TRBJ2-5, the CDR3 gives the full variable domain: GAGVSQSPRYKVTKRGQDVALRCDPISGHVSLYWYRQALGQGPEFLTYFNYEAQQDKSGLPNDRFSAERPEGSISTLTIQRTEQRDSAMYRCASSWAGETQYFGPGTRLLVL.

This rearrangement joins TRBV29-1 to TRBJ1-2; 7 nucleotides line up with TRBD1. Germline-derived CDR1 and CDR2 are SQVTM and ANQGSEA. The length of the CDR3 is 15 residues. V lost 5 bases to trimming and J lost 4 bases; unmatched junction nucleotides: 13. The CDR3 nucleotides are TGCAGCGTTTCCTCTACTGCCGGGACAGCCTATGGCTACACCTTC. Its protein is CSVSSTAGTAYGYTF.

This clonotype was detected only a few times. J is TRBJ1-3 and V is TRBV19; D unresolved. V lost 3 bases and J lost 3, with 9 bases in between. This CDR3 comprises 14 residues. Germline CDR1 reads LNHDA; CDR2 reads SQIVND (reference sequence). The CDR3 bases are TGTGCCAGTAGTATCAATGGTTATGGAAACACCATATATTTT. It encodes CASSINGYGNTIYF.

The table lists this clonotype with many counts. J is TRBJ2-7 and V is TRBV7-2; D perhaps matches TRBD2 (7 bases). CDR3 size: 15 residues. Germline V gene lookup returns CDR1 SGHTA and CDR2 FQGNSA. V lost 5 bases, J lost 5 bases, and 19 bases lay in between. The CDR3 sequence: CASSPLWGGGHEQYF. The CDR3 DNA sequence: TGTGCCAGCAGCCCACTCTGGGGGGGGGGCCACGAGCAGTACTTC. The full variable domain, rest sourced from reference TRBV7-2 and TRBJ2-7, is GAGVSQSPSNKVTEKGKDVELRCDPISGHTALYWYRQSLGQGLEFLIYFQGNSAPDKSGLPSDRFSAERTGGSVSTLTIQRTQQEDSAVYLCASSPLWGGGHEQYFGPGTRLTVT.

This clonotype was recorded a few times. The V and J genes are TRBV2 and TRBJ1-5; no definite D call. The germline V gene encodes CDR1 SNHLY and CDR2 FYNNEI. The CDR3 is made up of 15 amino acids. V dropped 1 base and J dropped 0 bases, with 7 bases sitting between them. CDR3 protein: CASSEDMFSNQPQHF. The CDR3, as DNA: TGTGCCAGCAGTGAAGACATGTTTAGCAATCAGCCCCAGCATTTT.

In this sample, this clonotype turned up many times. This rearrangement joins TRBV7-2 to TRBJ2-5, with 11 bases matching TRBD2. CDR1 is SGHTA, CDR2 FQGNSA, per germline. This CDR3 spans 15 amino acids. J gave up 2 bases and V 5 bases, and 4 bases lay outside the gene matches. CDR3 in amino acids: CASSTRLAGQETQYF. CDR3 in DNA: TGTGCCAGCAGCACGCGACTAGCGGGACAAGAGACCCAGTACTTC.

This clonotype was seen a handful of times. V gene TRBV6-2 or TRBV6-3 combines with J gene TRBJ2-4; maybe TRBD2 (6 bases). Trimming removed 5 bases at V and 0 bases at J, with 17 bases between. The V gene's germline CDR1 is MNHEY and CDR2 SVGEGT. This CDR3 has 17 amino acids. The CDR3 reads CASSPAGRLGAKNIQYF. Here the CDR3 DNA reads TGTGCCAGCAGTCCCGCGGGGCGTCTGGGAGCCAAAAACATTCAGTACTTC.

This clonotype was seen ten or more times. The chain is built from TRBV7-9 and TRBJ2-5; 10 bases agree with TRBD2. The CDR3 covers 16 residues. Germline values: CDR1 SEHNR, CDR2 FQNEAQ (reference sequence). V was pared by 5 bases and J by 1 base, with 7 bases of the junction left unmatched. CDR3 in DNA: TGTGCCAGCAGCCTCAGACGGACTAGCGGCCAAGAGACCCAGTACTTC. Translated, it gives CASSLRRTSGQETQYF.

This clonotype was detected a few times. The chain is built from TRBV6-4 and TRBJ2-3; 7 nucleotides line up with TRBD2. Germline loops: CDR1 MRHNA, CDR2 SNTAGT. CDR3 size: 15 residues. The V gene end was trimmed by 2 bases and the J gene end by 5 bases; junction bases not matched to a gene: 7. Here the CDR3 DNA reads TGTGCCAGCAGTGACGGTGCGGGAGTGGGAGATACGCAGTATTTT. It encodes CASSDGAGVGDTQYF.

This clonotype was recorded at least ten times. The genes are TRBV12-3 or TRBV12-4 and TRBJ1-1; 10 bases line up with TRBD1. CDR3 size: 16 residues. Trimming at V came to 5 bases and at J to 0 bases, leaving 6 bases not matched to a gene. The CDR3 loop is CASSPGTGAMNTEAFF. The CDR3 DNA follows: TGTGCCAGCAGTCCCGGGACAGGGGCCATGAACACTGAAGCTTTCTTT.